This T cell receptor (beta chain) was identified during a study of Graves' ophthalmopathy and Graves' hyperthyroidism. A note on this clonotype: Antigen specificity is unknown.

RNA transcripts provided the template for amplifying TCR beta CDR3 regions. HTBI-primed RT-PCR formed the first round, and a multiplex PCR formed the second. Each CDR3 protein is one row after TCRdb ran MiXCR on the multiplex PCR reads. The sample holds 300,000 to 500,000 distinct CDR3 sequences, 15% seen once. Exclusion covered patients with other autoimmune diseases or uncontrolled infections (as well as pregnancy or lactation). The authors diagnosed from clinical symptoms, serum thyroxine, TRAb, thyroid ultrasound and orbital computed tomography. Sampling approximately 11 ml of fresh peripheral blood provided the PBMCs. Study-wide results and limits: The majority of expanded thyroid clonotypes above 0.001 frequency also occurred in blood.

The V gene's germline CDR1 is MGHRA and CDR2 YSYEKL. The CDR3 contains 15 residues. The V end lost 1 base, the J end lost 4 bases, and 13 bases lay between the germline ends. Input material: peripheral blood. This chain joins TRBV4-1 and TRBJ1-1; possibly TRBD1 for D (5 bases). The TCR was taken from a woman in her late teens or twenties with stable Graves' hyperthyroidism. The CDR3 spells CASSQVWGDGTEAFF. CDR3 DNA sequence: TGCGCCAGCAGCCAAGTATGGGGGGACGGCACTGAAGCTTTCTTT.